The TCR beta chain described here comes from a study of sequential checkpoint blockade in melanoma. About the study: After both sequences, patients received maintenance nivolumab.

Method: immunoSEQ multiplex PCR; TCRdb's copy keeps in-frame clones and lacks some. This table has under 20,000 clones, around 88% appearing once. CDR1 is SGHTA and CDR2 is FQGTGA in the germline V gene. The CDR3 spans 11 residues. The V end lost 5 bases, the J end lost 10 bases, and 9 bases lay between the germline ends. Treatment described: randomized to nivolumab then ipilimumab (arm A) or the reverse (arm B). PBMC sorting kept live CD3+CD8+ cells without CD19 or CD56. V and J are TRBV7-3 and TRBJ2-1; D uncertain. The TCR originated in a human donor with melanoma. The sequenced sample was CD8+ T cells sorted from blood (inferred from file names), obtained from a patient given nivolumab and ipilimumab in sequence. In nucleotides, the CDR3 is TGTGCCAGCAGCCCCTCCGGGGAGCAGTTCTTC. This codes for CASSPSGEQFF.